This T cell receptor (beta chain) is drawn from a study of technical replicates of blood from a handful of donors. Losses at the gene ends were 7 bases for V and 4 bases for J; bases not matched to a gene: 12. From germline, CDR1 is MDHEN and CDR2 SYDVKM. The CDR3 runs 15 residues. TCRdb's table, derived via immunoSEQ multiplex PCR, lists solely in-frame clones and lacks some. The sample has fewer than 65,000 clones; roughly 86% are singletons. The TCR sequence derives from a human donor in good health. Some clones in this sample may be carry-over from other donors' samples. Sequencing was done on a sample of PBMCs. This sequence joins TRBV28 and TRBJ1-2; 7 bases match TRBD1. The CDR3 loop is CASTRDIQGGYGYTF. The DNA of the CDR3 is TGTGCCAGCACCCGGGACATTCAGGGGGGCTATGGCTACACCTTC.